Below, 10 T cell receptor beta chains from the same sample are listed, as sequenced in a study of blood T cell repertoires in COVID-19. Here immunoSEQ multiplex PCR was the method, and the copy in TCRdb shows in-frame clones only, minus some. The sample has some 240,000 clones; about nine tenths are singletons. Sequenced sample: peripheral blood. These receptors were obtained from a man aged 55 to 70 who had recovered from COVID-19.

The gene calls are TRBV3-1 (or the pseudogene TRBV3-2) and TRBJ2-1; TRBD2 agrees at 8 bases. Germline trimming cut 1 base from V and 4 bases from J; bases unmatched to any gene: 6. The CDR3 is made up of 16 amino acids. Germline V gene lookup returns CDR1 LGHDT and CDR2 YNNKEL (reference sequence). The CDR3 loop is CASSQVPAGGYNEQFF. The CDR3, as DNA: TGTGCCAGCAGCCAAGTTCCCGCGGGGGGTTACAATGAGCAGTTCTTC.

The V gene is TRBV25-1, the J gene TRBJ2-3; the D is unclear. V lost 3 bases and J 6 bases, leaving 13 bases between the germline ends. Germline-derived CDR1 and CDR2 are MGHDK and SYGVNS. The length of the CDR3 is 14 residues. The CDR3 region is CASSDTGAMDTQYF. DNA for the CDR3: TGTGCCAGCAGTGATACCGGAGCCATGGATACGCAGTATTTT. Variable domain in full (rest from reference TRBV25-1 and TRBJ2-3): EADIYQTPRYLVIGTGKKITLECSQTMGHDKMYWYQQDPGMELHLIHYSYGVNSTEKGDLSSESTVSRIRTEHFPLTLESARPSHTSQYLCASSDTGAMDTQYFGPGTRLTVL.

This sequence joins TRBV6-5 and TRBJ1-2; maybe TRBD1 (6 bases). This CDR3 spans 12 amino acids. Germline CDR1 is MNHEY and CDR2 is SVGAGI. Trimming stripped 2 bases from V and 8 bases from J, with 9 bases between. In DNA, the CDR3 is TGTGCCAGCAGTTACCGGGGGGCAGGCTACACCTTC. Translation: CASSYRGAGYTF.

This chain joins TRBV7-8 and TRBJ2-2; the D gene is possibly TRBD2 (6 bases). Germline values: CDR1 SGHVS, CDR2 FQNEAQ. The V gene lost 2 bases and the J gene lost 6 bases, with 16 bases spanning the gap. The CDR3 sequence is 16 residues long. The CDR3 bases are TGTGCCAGCAGCTTACGGGAACTAGCTCTGGCCGGGGAGCTGTTTTTT. Its translation: CASSLRELALAGELFF.

This clone was detected once. The chain links TRBV28 to TRBJ1-2; TRBD1 might be the D (6 bases). The CDR3 length is 14 residues. The germline gives CDR1 MDHEN, CDR2 SYDVKM. V shed 6 bases and J shed 3 bases, with 14 bases lying between them. Written as DNA, the CDR3 is TGTGCCAGCAGGCCGGACAGACCCTACTATGGCTACACCTTC. Translation gives CASRPDRPYYGYTF.

This clone appeared once. CDR3 amino acids: CASSLDGQIPGELFF. The DNA for the CDR3 is TGTGCCAGCAGCTTGGACGGACAGATCCCCGGGGAGCTGTTTTTT. J is TRBJ2-2 and V is TRBV5-4; TRBD1 is a possible D gene (6 bases). The CDR3 is made up of 15 amino acids. The ends were cut back, 0 bases at V and 6 bases at J, with 12 bases in the middle. Germline-derived CDR1 and CDR2 are SGHNT and YYREEE (reference sequence).

This chain joins TRBV28 and TRBJ2-6; maybe TRBD1 (6 bases). Germline V gives CDR1 MDHEN, CDR2 SYDVKM. The CDR3 contains 18 residues. Trimming took off 1 base at V and 0 bases at J, with 13 bases between the two ends. As DNA, the CDR3 is TGTGCCAGCAGTTTATCCAGGGGAGCCCACTCTGGGGCCAACGTCCTGACTTTC. It yields the protein CASSLSRGAHSGANVLTF. Based on the CDR3 plus reference TRBV28 and TRBJ2-6, the full variable domain is DVKVTQSSRYLVKRTGEKVFLECVQDMDHENMFWYRQDPGLGLRLIYFSYDVKMKEKGDIPEGYSVSREKKERFSLILESASTNQTSMYLCASSLSRGAHSGANVLTFGAGSRLTVL.

This chain joins TRBV28 and TRBJ1-5; D not certain. V lost 8 bases, J lost 2 bases, and 19 bases lay in between. CDR1 MDHEN and CDR2 SYDVKM come from the germline V gene. The CDR3 extends over 16 amino acids. This CDR3 is CASSNGRAEGNQPQHF. The CDR3 coding sequence is TGTGCCAGCTCAAATGGGAGGGCTGAAGGCAATCAGCCCCAGCATTTT.

The chain combines TRBV12-5 with TRBJ1-6; D uncertain. The V gene lost 1 base and the J gene lost 10 bases, with 8 bases spanning the gap. CDR3 length equals 13 residues. Germline lookup yields CDR1 LGHNT and CDR2 FRNRAP. CDR3 nucleotides: TGTGCTAGTGGTTTGGAGCGGGCATCACCCCTCCACTTT. Translation gives CASGLERASPLHF.

CDR3 in amino acids: CASSQDGAGTDTQYF. CDR3 bases: TGCGCCAGCAGCCAAGATGGAGCGGGCACAGATACGCAGTATTTT. This rearrangement joins TRBV4-1 to TRBJ2-3; D may be TRBD2 (5 bases). This CDR3 is built from 15 residues. V dropped 0 bases and J dropped 1 base, with 8 bases sitting between them. Germline V lookup: CDR1 MGHRA, CDR2 YSYEKL.